These 31 T cell receptor beta chains share one sample of origin, sequenced in a study of cytotoxic CD8 clonotypes in ibrutinib-treated CLL (dated by TCRdb to about 2021). In light of the paper, this sample's time point label describes: approximately 25 months on ibrutinib. The library was prepared using the immunoSEQ multiplex PCR assay. TCRdb stores this immuneACCESS table with in-frame sequences only. Part of the clones is absent; in the studies checked, under half of the shortfall reflects unresolved V genes, and no reason is known for the rest. This sample is represented by roughly 250,000 clones; under 80% of them were singletons. The top ten constitute 15% of the sample. Here the sequenced sample was PBMCs, taken after 24 months of ibrutinib treatment. These receptors were collected from a human donor with chronic lymphocytic leukemia.

The chain carries TRBV28 and TRBJ2-7, with D perhaps assigned TRBD1 or TRBD2 (5 bases each). Germline lookup yields CDR1 MDHEN and CDR2 SYDVKM. The CDR3 contains 14 residues. The ends were cut back, 6 bases at V and 3 bases at J, with 15 bases in the middle. This CDR3 is CASSLGTANYEQYF. Here the CDR3 DNA reads TGTGCCAGCAGCCTCGGGACCGCCAACTACGAGCAGTACTTC.

The J gene is TRBJ2-5, the V gene TRBV6-5; 7 bases are a match to TRBD2. The CDR3 is made up of 13 amino acids. Unmatched junction bases numbered 3, after V lost 4 bases and J lost 4 bases. Germline loops: CDR1 MNHEY, CDR2 SVGAGI. CDR3 sequence (DNA): TGTGCCAGCAGTTGGGGGGGAGGAGAGACCCAGTACTTC. Translation gives CASSWGGGETQYF.

V is TRBV27 and J is TRBJ2-1, with 9 bases lining up with TRBD2. The CDR3 runs to 17 residues. Unmatched junction bases numbered 10, after V lost 2 bases and J lost 5 bases. The germline V gene has CDR1 MNHEY and CDR2 SMNVEV (reference sequence). CDR3 nucleotide sequence: TGTGCCAGCAGTTTAATCCCTCGACTAGCGGTCGACAATGAGCAGTTCTTC. Translation: CASSLIPRLAVDNEQFF.

The chain couples TRBV5-1 to TRBJ2-2; TRBD2 agrees at 9 bases. The CDR3 has 16 residues. With V trimmed by 4 bases and J by 4 bases, 8 bases remained unmatched. Germline lookup yields CDR1 SGHRS and CDR2 YFSETQ. This CDR3 is CASSASGRQFTGELFF. Here the CDR3 DNA reads TGCGCCAGCAGCGCAAGCGGGAGGCAATTCACCGGGGAGCTGTTTTTT.

The CDR3 is CASSIGTRRLGEQFF. For the CDR3, the DNA is TGTGCCAGCAGCATCGGGACTAGAAGGTTAGGTGAGCAGTTCTTC. The chain combines TRBV5-8 with TRBJ2-1, with 8 bases that match TRBD2. V lost 4 bases to trimming and J lost 9 bases; unmatched junction nucleotides: 12. The CDR3 sequence is 15 residues long. Germline CDR1 is SGHTS and CDR2 is YDEGEE.

V and J are TRBV11-2 and TRBJ2-1, with a weak D call TRBD2 (5 bases). The CDR3 covers 14 residues. In germline, CDR1 is SGHAT, CDR2 FQNNGV. V shed 4 bases and J shed 0 bases, with 7 bases lying between them. The CDR3 DNA reads TGTGCCAGCAGCTCACTAGGCTCCTACAATGAGCAGTTCTTC. Residues: CASSSLGSYNEQFF. Supplemented by reference TRBV11-2 and TRBJ2-1, the full variable domain reads EAGVAQSPRYKIIEKRQSVAFWCNPISGHATLYWYQQILGQGPKLLIQFQNNGVVDDSQLPKDRFSAERLKGVDSTLKIQPAKLEDSAVYLCASSSLGSYNEQFFGPGTRLTVL.

The chain recombines TRBV19 with TRBJ2-1, with a possible D match to TRBD1 (5 bases). V lost 5 bases and J lost 0, with 14 bases in between. The CDR3 spans 16 residues. Germline values: CDR1 LNHDA, CDR2 SQIVND (reference sequence). The CDR3 nucleotides are TGTGCCAGTAGTGAAATCAGGGCACCCTCCTACAATGAGCAGTTCTTC. Protein product: CASSEIRAPSYNEQFF.

This chain uses TRBV9 with TRBJ2-2; D remains ambiguous. This CDR3 has 14 residues. V shed 3 bases and J shed 4 bases, with 10 bases lying between them. Germline assignment: CDR1 SGDLS and CDR2 YYNGEE. In nucleotides, the CDR3 is TGTGCCAGCAGCGGGAACGCCGTCACCGGGGAGCTGTTTTTT. Translating it yields CASSGNAVTGELFF.

The rearrangement uses TRBV28 and TRBJ1-2; 10 bases are a match to TRBD1. Trimming at V came to 4 bases and at J to 3 bases, leaving 5 bases not matched to a gene. CDR3 length: 15 amino acids. CDR1 is MDHEN and CDR2 is SYDVKM in the germline V gene. CDR3 sequence reads: CASSSGQGWDYGYTF. DNA for the CDR3: TGTGCCAGCAGTTCGGGACAGGGGTGGGACTATGGCTACACCTTC.

The rearrangement links TRBV28 to TRBJ1-5; D remains ambiguous. Per the germline V gene, CDR1 is MDHEN and CDR2 is SYDVKM. This CDR3 spans 15 amino acids. Trimming pared 5 bases from V and 2 bases from J, leaving 13 bases between. The CDR3: CASSPRGIGNQPQHF. CDR3 in DNA: TGTGCCAGCAGTCCCCGGGGTATTGGCAATCAGCCCCAGCATTTT.

The chain employs TRBV28 and TRBJ2-1, with 10 bases identical to TRBD2. J gave up 0 bases and V 3 bases, and 5 bases lay outside the gene matches. This CDR3 is 17 amino acids long. Germline assignment: CDR1 MDHEN and CDR2 SYDVKM. The CDR3 is CASSLVSGGSSYNEQFF. The CDR3 DNA reads as TGTGCCAGCAGTTTGGTTAGCGGGGGGAGCTCCTACAATGAGCAGTTCTTC.

The chain employs TRBV7-8 and TRBJ2-1; TRBD2 matches 9 bases. Germline assignment: CDR1 SGHVS and CDR2 FQNEAQ. V lost 0 bases, J lost 9 bases, and 9 bases stayed unmatched. This CDR3 is 16 amino acids long. DNA of the CDR3: TGTGCCAGCAGCTTAGCTGGGGCTAGCGGGATGGGTGAGCAGTTCTTC. This sequence encodes CASSLAGASGMGEQFF.

V and J are TRBV21-1 and TRBJ1-5; the DNA was not compared with TRBD1, the D call given in the table. TRBV21-1 is assigned pseudogene status. The CDR3 spans 15 residues. The CDR3 bases are TGTGCCACCGCTTCCGAACAGGGTTGGTATCAGCCCCAGCATTTT. It is translated as CATASEQGWYQPQHF.

A few counts support this clone. The chain couples TRBV4-2 to TRBJ2-1; D is undetermined. The CDR3 covers 14 residues. The V gene's germline CDR1 is LGHNA and CDR2 YNFKEQ. V shed 4 bases and J shed 0 bases, with 7 bases lying between them. The CDR3 region is CASSLRASYNEQFF. The CDR3 DNA reads TGTGCCAGCAGCCTCCGGGCCTCCTACAATGAGCAGTTCTTC.

This clone was seen a few times. The J gene is TRBJ2-7, the V gene TRBV6-5; TRBD2 agrees at 8 bases. CDR1 MNHEY and CDR2 SVGAGI come from the germline V gene. CDR3 length: 15 residues. The V segment lost 6 bases and the J segment 4 bases; nucleotides outside the gene matches: 11. The CDR3 protein is CASRETGGPGYEQYF. CDR3 DNA: TGTGCCAGCAGGGAAACGGGAGGGCCTGGGTACGAGCAGTACTTC.

The chain joins TRBV6-6 to TRBJ1-5; D unresolved. Per the germline V gene, CDR1 is MNHNY and CDR2 is SVGAGI (reference sequence). The CDR3 consists of 13 residues. V dropped 8 bases and J dropped 1 base, with 9 bases sitting between them. The CDR3 loop is CASVEGSNQPQHF. The CDR3 DNA is TGTGCCAGCGTCGAGGGCAGCAATCAGCCCCAGCATTTT.

On this clone itself: In the same sample, other DNA sequences code for this CDR3. The chain has TRBV28 and TRBJ1-2; no clear D. There are 12 residues in the CDR3. The germline V gene encodes CDR1 MDHEN and CDR2 SYDVKM. Trimming removed 5 bases from V and 3 bases from J, with 7 bases in between. The CDR3 region has the DNA TGTGCCAGCAGTAGCGGGGACTATGGCTACACCTTC. This sequence encodes CASSSGDYGYTF.

The chain is built from TRBV20-1 and TRBJ2-1; D gene uncertain. CDR3 length equals 11 residues. Germline CDR1 reads DFQATT; CDR2 reads SNEGSKA (reference sequence). Trimming removed 3 bases at V and 4 bases at J, with 4 bases between. The CDR3, as DNA: TGCAGTGCTAGCCGGTACAATGAGCAGTTCTTC. It translates to CSASRYNEQFF.

The gene calls are TRBV6-5 and TRBJ1-4; D is perhaps TRBD1 (5 bases). CDR1 is MNHEY and CDR2 is SVGAGI in the germline V gene. The CDR3 is 14 residues long. Trimming left V 2 bases short and J 8 bases short, with 12 bases between. The DNA of the CDR3 is TGTGCCAGCAGTTACGACTCGGGGGACGAAAAACTGTTTTTT. Encoded protein: CASSYDSGDEKLFF.

V gene TRBV29-1 combines with J gene TRBJ1-3; possible D gene TRBD1, 5 bases. CDR1 and CDR2 (germline): SQVTM, ANQGSEA. V dropped 4 bases and J dropped 3 bases, with 13 bases sitting between them. CDR3 length equals 14 residues. CDR3 residues: CSVGKGSDGNTIYF. DNA of the CDR3: TGCAGCGTTGGAAAGGGGTCAGATGGAAACACCATATATTTT.

This clone was detected a few times. V is TRBV9 and J is TRBJ2-3; unclear D gene. V was trimmed by 0 bases and J by 1 base, leaving 9 bases between them. CDR3 length equals 15 residues. Germline CDR1 and CDR2: SGDLS and YYNGEE. The CDR3 reads CASSVEVAGTDTQYF. The DNA for the CDR3 is TGTGCCAGCAGCGTAGAAGTCGCGGGCACAGATACGCAGTATTTT.

In its sample, this clone was seen a few times. This chain uses TRBV25-1 with TRBJ1-2; D is ambiguous. The ends were cut back, 0 bases at V and 2 bases at J, with 7 bases in the middle. The CDR3 consists of 14 residues. Germline CDR1 reads MGHDK; CDR2 reads SYGVNS. This CDR3 is CASSEYGSNYGYTF. The CDR3 DNA is TGTGCCAGCAGTGAATACGGCAGCAACTATGGCTACACCTTC.

V gene TRBV14 combines with J gene TRBJ1-4; no clear D. This CDR3 is 17 amino acids long. The germline gives CDR1 SGHDN, CDR2 FVKESK. V was trimmed by 4 bases and J by 0 bases, leaving 15 bases between them. DNA for the CDR3: TGTGCCAGCAGCCCCCGGGGTCTCGCCTCAACTAATGAAAAACTGTTTTTT. This gives the protein CASSPRGLASTNEKLFF.

The chain links TRBV19 to TRBJ1-5; no definite D call. The CDR3 extends over 13 amino acids. The V end lost 4 bases, the J end lost 0 bases, and 4 bases lay between the germline ends. Germline-derived CDR1 and CDR2 are LNHDA and SQIVND (reference sequence). CDR3 bases: TGTGCCAGTAGTAGACGTAGCAATCAGCCCCAGCATTTT. Protein sequence: CASSRRSNQPQHF. Drawing the rest from reference TRBV19 and TRBJ1-5, the complete variable domain is DGGITQSPKYLFRKEGQNVTLSCEQNLNHDAMYWYRQDPGQGLRLIYYSQIVNDFQKGDIAEGYSVSREKKESFPLTVTSAQKNPTAFYLCASSRRSNQPQHFGDGTRLSIL.

This clone was counted a few times. J is TRBJ1-3 and V is TRBV7-9, with 7 bases matching TRBD1. This CDR3 comprises 13 residues. Unmatched junction bases numbered 3, after V lost 5 bases and J lost 5 bases. Germline V gives CDR1 SEHNR, CDR2 FQNEAQ (reference sequence). As DNA, the CDR3 is TGTGCCAGCAGCCCGACAGGGCGAAACACCATATATTTT. The encoded protein is CASSPTGRNTIYF. Using reference TRBV7-9 and TRBJ1-3 for the parts outside the CDR3, the full variable domain is DTGVSQNPRHKITKRGQNVTFRCDPISEHNRLYWYRQTLGQGPEFLTYFQNEAQLEKSRLLSDRFSAERPKGSFSTLEIQRTEQGDSAMYLCASSPTGRNTIYFGEGSWLTVV.

This sequence joins TRBV28 and TRBJ1-4; the D is unclear. With 2 bases removed from V and 3 bases from J, the gap between germline ends came to 4 bases. The CDR3 has 13 residues. The germline gives CDR1 MDHEN, CDR2 SYDVKM. DNA for the CDR3: TGTGCCAGCAGTTTAGTTGCTAATGAAAAACTGTTTTTT. Protein sequence: CASSLVANEKLFF. Full variable domain (outside the CDR3, taken from reference TRBV28 and TRBJ1-4): DVKVTQSSRYLVKRTGEKVFLECVQDMDHENMFWYRQDPGLGLRLIYFSYDVKMKEKGDIPEGYSVSREKKERFSLILESASTNQTSMYLCASSLVANEKLFFGSGTQLSVL.

CDR3 DNA sequence: TGTGCCAGCTCACCAGGGGGAGATACTGAAGCTTTCTTT. It codes for CASSPGGDTEAFF. This rearrangement joins TRBV18 to TRBJ1-1, with a weak D call TRBD1 (5 bases). Germline-derived CDR1 and CDR2 are KGHSH and LQKENI. The CDR3 loop spans 13 amino acids. The V end lost 2 bases, the J end lost 5 bases, and 9 bases lay between the germline ends.

V is TRBV19 and J is TRBJ2-3; the match to TRBD2 covers 7 bases. The junction had 8 bases not matched to a gene; V was cut back by 4 bases and J by 1 base. Germline V CDR1 and CDR2: LNHDA, SQIVND (reference sequence). The CDR3 covers 16 residues. The CDR3 sequence is CASSTAAGAGTDTQYF. The CDR3 DNA follows: TGTGCCAGTAGTACTGCCGCGGGAGCTGGCACAGATACGCAGTATTTT.

This rearrangement joins TRBV19 to TRBJ2-1; 7 bases map to TRBD1. Germline V gene lookup returns CDR1 LNHDA and CDR2 SQIVND (reference sequence). The CDR3 contains 15 residues. Losses at the gene ends were 3 bases for V and 0 bases for J; bases not matched to a gene: 2. This CDR3 is CASSIAGGSYNEQFF. The CDR3, as DNA: TGTGCCAGTAGTATTGCAGGGGGCTCCTACAATGAGCAGTTCTTC.

The chain carries TRBV14 and TRBJ1-1; TRBD1 is a possible D gene (5 bases). Germline CDR1 and CDR2: SGHDN and FVKESK. This CDR3 comprises 12 residues. The V and J ends lost 6 bases and 7 bases respectively, with 12 bases between them. Written as DNA, the CDR3 is TGTGCCAGCAGTCAACAGGCGGGTGAAGCTTTCTTT. Its protein product is CASSQQAGEAFF.

The chain joins TRBV10-1 to TRBJ1-2; the match to TRBD1 covers 7 bases. V trimming: 2 bases; J trimming: 3 bases; junction bases outside the gene matches: 0. Germline assignment: CDR1 WNHNN and CDR2 SYGVQD (reference sequence). There are 13 residues in the CDR3. The chain's CDR3 is CASSEDRDYGYTF. The CDR3 bases are TGCGCCAGCAGTGAGGACAGGGACTATGGCTACACCTTC.